The next 15 T cell receptor beta chains were all read from a single sample in a study of OX40 agonist ivuxolimab in advanced cancers. The table came from immunoSEQ multiplex PCR; TCRdb's copy has only in-frame clones and leaves some out. Among some 50,000 clones listed, 70% to 90% were seen once. Sequencing used CD4+ or CD8+ T cells sorted from blood, obtained in a trial of the OX40 agonist ivuxolimab. These receptors came from an adult with an advanced solid tumor such as melanoma, head and neck, liver or kidney cancer.

The chain links TRBV9 to TRBJ2-1; 7 bases are shared with TRBD2. CDR3 length: 18 residues. The V and J ends lost 1 base and 5 bases, in that order; junction bases with no gene match: 15. Germline-derived CDR1 and CDR2 are SGDLS and YYNGEE. The DNA of the CDR3 is TGTGCCAGCAGCGTACGTGTCGATGGGAGGGCCAGGAACAATGAGCAGTTCTTC. This sequence encodes CASSVRVDGRARNNEQFF.

The chain recombines TRBV6-1 with TRBJ2-7, with no clear D. The CDR3 has 15 residues. Germline values: CDR1 MNHNS, CDR2 SASEGT. V was shortened by 5 bases and J by 0 bases, with 14 bases between the two germline ends. CDR3 in amino acids: CASSSLTGSSYEQYF. CDR3 nucleotides: TGTGCCAGCAGTTCCCTAACGGGTTCCTCCTACGAGCAGTACTTC.

The chain joins TRBV5-1 to TRBJ2-3; 9 nucleotides match TRBD2. From germline, CDR1 is SGHRS and CDR2 YFSETQ. The CDR3 spans 17 residues. V was clipped by 6 bases and J by 8 bases; unmatched bases: 19. The CDR3 coding sequence is TGCGCCAGCAATGGAGCCGGTGCGGGAGGGCCAGATGGTACGCAGTATTTT. Encoded protein: CASNGAGAGGPDGTQYF.

The rearrangement uses TRBV10-3 and TRBJ1-2; 7 bases are shared with TRBD1. V lost 2 bases to trimming and J lost 4 bases; unmatched junction nucleotides: 7. The germline V gene encodes CDR1 ENHRY and CDR2 SYGVKD. The CDR3 runs 15 residues. Here the CDR3 reads CAISEEGANGYGYTF. The CDR3 coding sequence is TGTGCCATCAGTGAGGAGGGGGCGAACGGCTATGGCTACACCTTC.

As DNA, the CDR3 is TGTGCCAGCCATCTGGGGGGAAATCAGCCCCAGCATTTT. This sequence encodes CASHLGGNQPQHF. V and J are TRBV6-1 and TRBJ1-5; possible D gene TRBD1, 5 bases. Germline V gives CDR1 MNHNS, CDR2 SASEGT. Trimming pared 8 bases from V and 4 bases from J, leaving 12 bases between. The CDR3 loop spans 13 amino acids.

V and J are TRBV12-5 and TRBJ2-1, with 9 nucleotides matching TRBD1. The CDR3 is 16 residues long. Germline CDR1 reads LGHNT; CDR2 reads FRNRAP. Unmatched junction bases numbered 8, after V lost 2 bases and J lost 6 bases. The CDR3 is CASGLHPGQGSNEQFF. The DNA of the CDR3 is TGTGCTAGTGGTTTGCACCCGGGACAGGGTTCCAATGAGCAGTTCTTC.

This clone was seen only a few times. The chain employs TRBV5-4 and TRBJ1-1, with D possibly TRBD1 on 6 matching bases. Deletions cut 5 bases from V and 1 base from J, with 15 bases between. CDR3 length equals 15 residues. CDR1 SGHNT and CDR2 YYREEE come from the germline V gene (reference sequence). CDR3 loop: CASRPGGPGNTEAFF. DNA for the CDR3: TGTGCCAGCAGGCCGGGGGGCCCTGGGAACACTGAAGCTTTCTTT.

Turning to this clone: Other DNA sequences in this sample translate to the same CDR3. The rearrangement uses TRBV2 and TRBJ1-2; unclear D gene. This CDR3 is built from 15 residues. Trimming took off 2 bases at V and 0 bases at J, with 10 bases between the two ends. Germline V CDR1 and CDR2: SNHLY, FYNNEI. Here the CDR3 DNA reads TGTGCCAGCAGTGAACGAGGGCGAACTAACTATGGCTACACCTTC. Its protein is CASSERGRTNYGYTF.

The sample holds one count of this clone. V is TRBV27 and J is TRBJ2-7; perhaps D is TRBD1 or TRBD2 (5 bases each). V was trimmed by 1 base and J by 6 bases, leaving 13 bases between them. The germline gives CDR1 MNHEY, CDR2 SMNVEV (reference sequence). This CDR3 comprises 14 residues. The CDR3 nucleotides are TGTGCCAGCAGTTTATTCCCCGGGGCGGGCGAGCAGTACTTC. Translating it yields CASSLFPGAGEQYF.

The V gene is TRBV6-6, the J gene TRBJ2-3, with TRBD2 matching 10 bases. The J segment lost 2 bases and the V segment lost 2 bases, leaving 1 base of the junction unmatched. CDR3 size: 15 residues. The V gene's germline CDR1 is MNHNY and CDR2 SVGAGI (reference sequence). This chain's CDR3 is CASSYTSGNTDTQYF. The CDR3, as DNA: TGTGCCAGCAGTTACACTAGCGGGAACACAGATACGCAGTATTTT.

In its sample, this clone was seen once. The chain is built from TRBV7-3 and TRBJ2-6, with TRBD1 matching over 10 bases. The germline V gene has CDR1 SGHTA and CDR2 FQGTGA. Unmatched junction bases numbered 8, after V lost 4 bases and J lost 2 bases. The CDR3 runs to 18 residues. As DNA, the CDR3 is TGTGCCAGCAGCTCTCGATGGGGACAGGGGACTGGGGCCAACGTCCTGACTTTC. This encodes CASSSRWGQGTGANVLTF.

The V gene is TRBV9, the J gene TRBJ1-3; 7 bases are a match to TRBD1. The CDR3 length is 16 residues. CDR1 is SGDLS and CDR2 is YYNGEE in the germline V gene. Losses at the gene ends were 0 bases for V and 4 bases for J; bases not matched to a gene: 7. The CDR3 DNA reads as TGTGCCAGCAGCGTAGAGGGAGGGGGCCGAGGAAACACCATATATTTT. Encoded protein: CASSVEGGGRGNTIYF.

This clone was counted once. The chain links TRBV19 to TRBJ2-2; 10 bases are shared with TRBD2. Germline V gene data show CDR1 as LNHDA and CDR2 as SQIVND (reference sequence). V was pared by 7 bases and J by 1 base, with 3 bases of the junction left unmatched. The CDR3 has 15 residues. The CDR3 region is CASKRTSGNTGELFF. The CDR3 bases are TGTGCCAGTAAACGGACTAGCGGGAACACCGGGGAGCTGTTTTTT.

The CDR3 DNA sequence: TGTGCCAGCAGCGTAGTGGCGGGATCTCCTATAGATACGCAGTATTTT. Protein product: CASSVVAGSPIDTQYF. J is TRBJ2-3 and V is TRBV9; tentative D call: TRBD2 (6 bases). Germline V CDR1 and CDR2: SGDLS, YYNGEE. The CDR3 length is 16 residues. The ends were cut back, 0 bases at V and 5 bases at J, with 16 bases in the middle.

The chain employs TRBV6-5 and TRBJ1-3; D gene ambiguous. Trimming left V 2 bases short and J 4 bases short, with 12 bases between. CDR3 length: 15 residues. CDR1 is MNHEY, CDR2 SVGAGI, per germline. This chain's CDR3 is CASSYVLGVGNTIYF. The CDR3 DNA follows: TGTGCCAGCAGTTACGTCTTGGGTGTGGGAAACACCATATATTTT.